The clone carrying this T cell receptor beta chain was seen a single time. Methods used by the authors: By means of reference gene primer amplification, nucleated cell counts were estimated. TCRdb keeps only in-frame clones here, not all; method: immunoSEQ multiplex PCR. That table gives V, J and clone size, and the DNA gave D and trimming. Of around 70,000 clones listed, almost 90% are singletons. This entry is derived from a study of blood T cell repertoires in COVID-19. Material: peripheral blood. The sequence was collected from a woman over 75 with active or convalescent COVID-19.

CDR3 DNA sequence: TGTGCCAGCAGTTATCGCGGCCTACGGGGTACAGATACGCAGTATTTT. Translating gives CASSYRGLRGTDTQYF. The V gene is TRBV6-5, the J gene TRBJ2-3, with D maybe TRBD2 (5 bases). The V end lost 3 bases, the J end lost 3 bases, and 16 bases lay between the germline ends. The germline CDR1 and CDR2 sequences are MNHEY and SVGAGI. This CDR3 region has 16 residues.